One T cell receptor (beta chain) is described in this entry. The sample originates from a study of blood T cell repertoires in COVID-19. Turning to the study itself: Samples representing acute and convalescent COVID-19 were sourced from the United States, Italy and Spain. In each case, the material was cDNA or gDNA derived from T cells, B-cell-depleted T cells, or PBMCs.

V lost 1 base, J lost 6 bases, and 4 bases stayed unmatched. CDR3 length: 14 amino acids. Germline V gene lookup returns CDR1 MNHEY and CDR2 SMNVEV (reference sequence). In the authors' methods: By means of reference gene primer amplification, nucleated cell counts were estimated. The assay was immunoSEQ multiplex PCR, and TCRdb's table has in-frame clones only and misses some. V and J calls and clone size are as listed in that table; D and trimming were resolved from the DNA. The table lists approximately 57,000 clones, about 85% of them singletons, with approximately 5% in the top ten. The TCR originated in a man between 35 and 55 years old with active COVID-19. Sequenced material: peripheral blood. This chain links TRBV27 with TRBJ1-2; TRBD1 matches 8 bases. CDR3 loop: CASSLLQGANGYTF. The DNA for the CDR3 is TGTGCCAGCAGTTTATTGCAGGGGGCGAATGGCTACACCTTC.